These T cell receptor beta chains were read from a single sample in a study of blood T cell repertoires in COVID-19. Data came from immunoSEQ multiplex PCR; TCRdb stores just in-frame clones and leaves some out. Altogether approximately 450,000 clones are present, over 75% being singletons, with the ten largest covering about 1.1%. Sequenced material: PBMCs or T cells enriched from blood (not recorded which). All receptors derive from a man under 40 who had recovered from COVID-19. Both conserved end residues are part of each CDR3. A D gene is named only where the DNA matches it firmly. Expanded clones are given a class, and other clones once, few, many or no size at all.

d_call	j_call	clone_size	v_call	cdr3_nt	cdr3_aa
NA	TRBJ2-7	NA	TRBV6-5	TGTGCCAGCAGGCTAACCTACGAGCAGTACTTC	CASRLTYEQYF
TRBD2	TRBJ2-7	NA	TRBV28	TGTGCCAGCAGTTTATCCACGACTAGCGGGAGCTCCTACGAGCAGTACTTC	CASSLSTTSGSSYEQYF
NA	TRBJ2-3	NA	TRBV24-1	TGTGCCACCAGTGATTACGCGGGGAACACAGATACGCAGTATTTT	CATSDYAGNTDTQYF
NA	TRBJ1-4	NA	TRBV7-2	TGTGCCAGCAGCGAGACGAGGGCTACGGAAAAACTGTTTTTT	CASSETRATEKLFF
NA	TRBJ2-7	NA	TRBV5-6	TGTGCCAGCAGCTTTACGGGATCCTCCTACGAGCAGTACTTC	CASSFTGSSYEQYF
NA	TRBJ2-5	NA	TRBV29-1	TGCAGCGTTGAAGTGAGAGCACAAGAGACCCAGTACTTC	CSVEVRAQETQYF
TRBD2	TRBJ2-1	NA	TRBV7-3	TGTGCCAGCAGCTTGGGACTAGCGGACAATGAGCAGTTCTTC	CASSLGLADNEQFF
TRBD1	TRBJ1-5	NA	TRBV2	TGTGCCAGCAGAAAAGGGGGACAGGGGAGCGGTCAGCCCCAGCATTTT	CASRKGGQGSGQPQHF
TRBD1	TRBJ2-7	NA	TRBV27	TGTGCCAGCAGTTTAGACAGGGGGGTCTACGAGCAGTACTTC	CASSLDRGVYEQYF
NA	TRBJ2-6	NA	TRBV10-3	TGTGCTATCAGGTCTCCTGGGGCCAACGTCCTGACTTTC	CAIRSPGANVLTF
NA	TRBJ2-3	once	TRBV3-1/TRBV3-2	TGTGCCAGCAGCCAACAGACAGATACGCAGTATTTT	CASSQQTDTQYF
NA	TRBJ2-3	NA	TRBV7-3	TGTGCCAGCAGCAGGACTAAAACAGATACGCAGTATTTT	CASSRTKTDTQYF
NA	TRBJ2-2	NA	TRBV19	TGTGCCAGTAACCACGGGGATACCGGGGAGCTGTTTTTT	CASNHGDTGELFF
TRBD2	TRBJ2-3	NA	TRBV9	TGTGCCAGCAGCCCAATAGCGGGAGGACTCACTAGCACAGATACGCAGTATTTT	CASSPIAGGLTSTDTQYF
NA	TRBJ2-2	NA	TRBV7-2	TGTGCCAGCAGCCGGAGGAGCCTAGCGCTCAGATCTAACACCGGGGAGCTGTTTTTT	CASSRRSLALRSNTGELFF
TRBD1	TRBJ1-5	few	TRBV19	TGTGCCAGTAGTACCCGAGGGGGCGGAAACAGCAATCAGCCCCAGCATTTT	CASSTRGGGNSNQPQHF
NA	TRBJ2-2	once	TRBV7-3	TGTGCCAGCAGCTTCGGCACCGGGGAGCTGTTTTTT	CASSFGTGELFF
NA	TRBJ2-2	NA	TRBV7-3	TGTGCCAGCAGCTTAGGGGACTTTACTGCGGAGCTGTTTTTT	CASSLGDFTAELFF
TRBD2	TRBJ2-2	NA	TRBV28	TGTGCCAGCAGGGCGACTAGCCGGACCGGGGAGCTGTTTTTT	CASRATSRTGELFF
NA	TRBJ2-1	NA	TRBV10-3	TGTGCCATCAGGGGAAGACTAGAGTCTGAGCAGTTCTTC	CAIRGRLESEQFF
NA	TRBJ2-7	NA	TRBV4-2	TGTGCCAGCAGCCAAGATACGGGTTCCTACGAGCAGTACTTC	CASSQDTGSYEQYF
NA	TRBJ2-7	NA	TRBV28	TGTGCCAGCAGTTTGAGGGAAGGTTGGGAGCAGTACTTC	CASSLREGWEQYF
TRBD1	TRBJ1-2	NA	TRBV5-1	TGCGCCAGCAGCGAAGGGACAGGAGATACTAACTATGGCTACACCTTC	CASSEGTGDTNYGYTF
NA	TRBJ2-3	NA	TRBV29-1	TGCAGCGTTGACTTGACTACCAATACGCAGTATTTT	CSVDLTTNTQYF
NA	TRBJ2-6	NA	TRBV14	TGTGCCAGCAGCCAAAAGGCGGTGCTTGGCTCTGGGGCCAACGTCCTGACTTTC	CASSQKAVLGSGANVLTF
TRBD2	TRBJ2-1	NA	TRBV7-8	TGTGCCAGCAGACCAACTAGCGGGAGTAGGGATGAGCAGTTCTTC	CASRPTSGSRDEQFF
NA	TRBJ2-7	NA	TRBV27	TGTGCCAGCAGTTTCACATACCGGGACATCCCCTACGAGCAGTACTTC	CASSFTYRDIPYEQYF
TRBD1	TRBJ1-5	NA	TRBV18	TGTGCCAGCTCTATGACAGGGAGTAGCAATCAGCCCCAGCATTTT	CASSMTGSSNQPQHF
NA	TRBJ2-2	NA	TRBV6-5	TGTGCCAGCAGATCCTCCCGGGGCACCGGGGAGCTGTTTTTT	CASRSSRGTGELFF
TRBD1	TRBJ1-6	NA	TRBV3-1/TRBV3-2	TGTGCCAGCAGCCGCCTAGGACAGGGAAATTCACCCCTCCACTTT	CASSRLGQGNSPLHF
NA	TRBJ1-2	NA	TRBV28	TGTGCCAGCAGTCAGGGAAGAGAAAGCTACACCTTC	CASSQGRESYTF
TRBD2	TRBJ2-1	NA	TRBV30	TGTGCCTGTAGCGGGAGGGTGGTTGTCAGGAATGAGCAGTTCTTC	CACSGRVVVRNEQFF
TRBD1	TRBJ1-1	NA	TRBV19	TGTGCCAGTCACCGGGACAGGGCTAACACTGAAGCTTTCTTT	CASHRDRANTEAFF
NA	TRBJ2-1	NA	TRBV7-9	TGTGCCAGCAGCTTTACCAGTCATGAGCAGTTCTTC	CASSFTSHEQFF
TRBD2	TRBJ2-2	NA	TRBV7-9	TGTGCCAGCAGCTTCCCTAGCGGGGGCGGCTGGGAGACCGGGGAGCTGTTTTTT	CASSFPSGGGWETGELFF
NA	TRBJ1-1	NA	TRBV12-3/TRBV12-4	TGTGCCAGCAGCTTCACTGAAGCTTTCTTT	CASSFTEAFF
NA	TRBJ2-7	NA	TRBV3-1/TRBV3-2	TGTGCCAGCAGCTCCAGGGTCTACGAGCAGTACTTC	CASSSRVYEQYF
TRBD1	TRBJ1-5	NA	TRBV4-1	TGCGCCAGCAGCCTCGGGCAGGGGGCTATGCAGCCCCAGCATTTT	CASSLGQGAMQPQHF
NA	TRBJ2-5	NA	TRBV18	TGTGCCAGCTCACCACCCAACAGGGAACAAGAGACCCAGTACTTC	CASSPPNREQETQYF
TRBD2	TRBJ2-2	NA	TRBV3-1/TRBV3-2	TGTGCCAGCAGCCAATCGGGGGGAACCGGGGAGCTGTTTTTT	CASSQSGGTGELFF
NA	TRBJ1-2	NA	TRBV21-1	TGTGCCACCCTTCGCAACAGGGGAATAGATGGCTACACCTTC	CATLRNRGIDGYTF
TRBD1	TRBJ2-6	NA	TRBV18	TGTGCCAGCTCACTTATCGGACAGGGGGCAACTGGGGCCAACGTCCTGACTTTC	CASSLIGQGATGANVLTF
NA	TRBJ2-7	NA	TRBV19	TGTGCCAGTAGTACCCTGATACAGGGAAGTTCCTACGAGCAGTACTTC	CASSTLIQGSSYEQYF
TRBD2	TRBJ2-7	NA	TRBV10-1	TGCGCCAGCAGTGACGGACTAGCGGGAGGCTTAAGCTCCTACGAGCAGTACTTC	CASSDGLAGGLSSYEQYF
TRBD1	TRBJ1-2	NA	TRBV5-1	TGCGCCAGCAGCTTGTCCCCGACAGGGGAAGGCTACACCTTC	CASSLSPTGEGYTF
NA	TRBJ1-6	once	TRBV9	TGTGCCAGCAGCGTACTCGAGGATTCACCCCTCCACTTT	CASSVLEDSPLHF
TRBD2	TRBJ2-3	few	TRBV6-5	TGTGCCAGCAGCGGACTAGCGGGAGGTACGCAGTATTTT	CASSGLAGGTQYF
NA	TRBJ2-2	NA	TRBV29-1	TGCAGCGTTGATCCATCCTCGGGCGGGGAGCTGTTTTTT	CSVDPSSGGELFF
NA	TRBJ2-2	NA	TRBV7-8	TGTGCCAGCAAATCACAAGATGGGACACAGGATTTTTTGGCCGGGGAGCTGTTTTTT	CASKSQDGTQDFLAGELFF
NA	TRBJ2-7	NA	TRBV4-2	TGTGCCAGCAGCCAAGCCAGCGGCCAGAGGGACGAGCAGTACTTC	CASSQASGQRDEQYF
NA	TRBJ1-2	NA	TRBV30	TGTGCCTGGAGTGTTTCCCCTTACTACACCTTC	CAWSVSPYYTF
NA	TRBJ1-3	NA	TRBV6-5	TGTGCCAGCAGCCAGCGGTTCTACTCTGGAAACACCATATATTTT	CASSQRFYSGNTIYF
NA	TRBJ2-5	once	TRBV3-1/TRBV3-2	TGTGCCAGCAGCCTAACCTTACATACCCTAGACCAAGAGACCCAGTACTTC	CASSLTLHTLDQETQYF
NA	TRBJ1-1	NA	TRBV2	TGTGCCAGCATTCCGCGGGTACTGAACACTGAAGCTTTCTTT	CASIPRVLNTEAFF
NA	TRBJ2-5	once	TRBV30	TGTGCCTGGAGGCGGGGACAGACCCAGTACTTC	CAWRRGQTQYF